This record looks at one TCR beta chain sequence and its context. These data come from a study of blood T cell repertoires in COVID-19. Study in general: Specimens from acute and convalescent COVID-19 originated in the United States, Italy and Spain.

TCRdb's copy holds only in-frame clones and misses some; the assay was immunoSEQ multiplex PCR. In the table there are about 270,000 clones, about 85% of which are singletons. The source of this sequence is a human donor in a cohort sampled during active COVID-19. The source material was peripheral blood.

The chain's CDR3 is CASSLVGGVETQYF. The CDR3, as DNA: TGCGCCAGCAGCTTGGTGGGAGGAGTAGAGACCCAGTACTTC. V and J are TRBV5-1 and TRBJ2-5; perhaps TRBD2 as D (6 bases). The germline V gene has CDR1 SGHRS and CDR2 YFSETQ. Between the trimmed V and J ends, which lost 0 bases and 4 bases, there was a span of 10 bases. CDR3 length: 14 residues.